The rows below give T cell receptor beta chains drawn from one sample of a study of T cells in Graves' hyperthyroidism and ophthalmopathy. TCRdb redid the calling of the multiplex PCR reads with MiXCR, one entry per CDR3 protein. In the table there are 300,000 to 450,000 distinct CDR3 sequences, about 14% of which are singletons. Sequenced input: blood. The receptors come from a woman aged 25 to 45 with Graves' ophthalmopathy. Both conserved end residues are part of each CDR3. Fields, in order: CDR3 protein, CDR3 DNA, CDR3 length, D gene, V gene, clone size, J gene. D genes are given only for firm matches. Some rows mark clone size as missing; the rest say once, few, many or name a class of expanded clone.

CARSHRDSYSNQPQHF,TGTGCCCGCAGCCACCGGGACAGCTATAGCAATCAGCCCCAGCATTTT,16,TRBD1,TRBV14,-,TRBJ1-5
CASSSLGGSSYNEQFF,TGTGCCAGCAGTTCCTTGGGGGGGAGCTCCTACAATGAGCAGTTCTTC,16,TRBD2,TRBV11-2,-,TRBJ2-1
CSVGGGGAYNEQFF,TGCAGCGTTGGTGGCGGGGGGGCCTACAATGAGCAGTTCTTC,14,TRBD2,TRBV29-1,many,TRBJ2-1
CASSFSEGLATYEQYF,TGCGCCAGCAGCTTTAGTGAAGGACTAGCGACCTACGAGCAGTACTTC,16,TRBD2,TRBV5-1,-,TRBJ2-7
CSAQGVPMGNQPQHF,TGCAGTGCCCAAGGGGTCCCCATGGGCAATCAGCCCCAGCATTTT,15,-,TRBV20-1,many,TRBJ1-5
CASSLGHHTEAFF,TGTGCCAGCAGCTTGGGACACCACACTGAAGCTTTCTTT,13,-,TRBV11-2,many,TRBJ1-1
CSAPLRGTQYF,TGCAGTGCCCCACTTAGAGGTACGCAGTATTTT,11,-,TRBV20-1,many,TRBJ2-3
CASGLVREEAFF,TGTGCTAGTGGTTTGGTACGGGAAGAAGCTTTCTTT,12,-,TRBV12-5,-,TRBJ1-1
CSATQTGGYNQPQHF,TGCAGTGCGACCCAAACGGGAGGGTACAATCAGCCCCAGCATTTT,15,-,TRBV20-1,many,TRBJ1-5
CASSYGQGFIDTQYF,TGTGCCAGCAGTTACGGACAGGGGTTTATAGATACGCAGTATTTT,15,TRBD1,TRBV6-5,many,TRBJ2-3
CASSATGGMYGYTF,TGTGCCAGCAGTGCCACAGGGGGAATGTATGGCTACACCTTC,14,TRBD1,TRBV9,many,TRBJ1-2
CASSQVGSGETQYF,TGTGCCAGCAGCCAAGTGGGTAGCGGTGAGACCCAGTACTTC,14,-,TRBV4-2,many,TRBJ2-5
CASSLAGGQGTDTQYF,TGTGCCAGCAGCTTGGCGGGGGGGCAGGGCACAGATACGCAGTATTTT,16,TRBD2,TRBV5-5,-,TRBJ2-3
CASSTPDQGAIRETQYF,TGTGCCAGCAGCACACCCGACCAGGGGGCGATTCGAGAGACCCAGTACTTC,17,TRBD1,TRBV11-2,many,TRBJ2-5
CASSLGVGETQYF,TGTGCCAGCAGCTTAGGGGTCGGGGAGACCCAGTACTTC,13,-,TRBV11-2,many,TRBJ2-5
CASSLTGTGNSPLHF,TGTGCCAGCAGCCTTACCGGGACAGGCAATTCACCCCTCCACTTT,15,TRBD1,TRBV11-2,many,TRBJ1-6
CASMEISSGNTIYF,TGTGCCAGCATGGAGATTTCCTCTGGAAACACCATATATTTT,14,-,TRBV28,many,TRBJ1-3
CASSPRIGWVGAFF,TGCGCCAGCAGCCCCCGAATCGGATGGGTCGGTGCTTTCTTT,14,-,TRBV5-1,many,TRBJ1-1
CASSPNGKNTGELFF,TGTGCCAGCAGCCCGAATGGGAAAAACACCGGGGAGCTGTTTTTT,15,-,TRBV11-3,many,TRBJ2-2
CASSEAGGRRNEQFF,TGTGCCAGCAGTGAGGCGGGGGGGCGGCGCAATGAGCAGTTCTTC,15,TRBD2,TRBV6-1,many,TRBJ2-1
CASNRGIKPSQETQYF,TGTGCCAGCAACAGGGGGATAAAACCGAGTCAAGAGACCCAGTACTTC,16,TRBD1,TRBV6-1,few,TRBJ2-5
CASSLVGTGTGELFF,TGTGCCAGCAGCTTAGTCGGAACAGGCACCGGGGAGCTGTTTTTT,15,-,TRBV7-2,many,TRBJ2-2
CSANSGHPSSYNSPLHF,TGCAGTGCTAACTCAGGACACCCGAGCTCCTATAATTCACCCCTCCACTTT,17,-,TRBV20-1,-,TRBJ1-6
CSVGGGRGGYTF,TGCAGCGTCGGCGGGGGGCGCGGTGGCTACACCTTC,12,-,TRBV29-1,-,TRBJ1-2
CSVEDPDGRGTQYF,TGCAGCGTTGAAGATCCCGACGGGCGGGGTACGCAGTATTTT,14,-,TRBV29-1,many,TRBJ2-3
CSAPLGGQRQNQPQHF,TGCAGTGCGCCTCTTGGGGGACAGCGACAGAATCAGCCCCAGCATTTT,16,TRBD1,TRBV20-1,many,TRBJ1-5
CASSVQGQGANEQFF,TGTGCCAGCAGTGTTCAGGGACAGGGGGCCAATGAGCAGTTCTTC,15,TRBD1,TRBV6-1,many,TRBJ2-1
CASSVDRGPTEAFF,TGTGCCAGCAGCGTAGACAGGGGGCCAACTGAAGCTTTCTTT,14,TRBD1,TRBV9,many,TRBJ1-1
CASSHGLAGGLNTQYF,TGCGCCAGCAGCCATGGACTAGCGGGGGGGCTGAATACGCAGTATTTT,16,TRBD2,TRBV5-1,-,TRBJ2-3
CASATGSSYEQYF,TGCGCCAGCGCGACAGGGAGCTCCTACGAGCAGTACTTC,13,TRBD1,TRBV5-1,many,TRBJ2-7
CASSFQSGTSTDTQYF,TGTGCCAGCAGTTTTCAGTCAGGGACTAGCACAGATACGCAGTATTTT,16,-,TRBV12-3/TRBV12-4,-,TRBJ2-3
CSARVVGVGQPGNQPQHF,TGCAGTGCTAGAGTGGTTGGGGTTGGCCAGCCCGGCAATCAGCCCCAGCATTTT,18,-,TRBV20-1,many,TRBJ1-5
CSGDRADTGELFF,TGCAGCGGGGACAGGGCGGACACCGGGGAGCTGTTTTTT,13,TRBD1,TRBV29-1,-,TRBJ2-2
CASSEGEENQPQHF,TGTGCCAGCAGTGAGGGCGAGGAAAATCAGCCCCAGCATTTT,14,-,TRBV25-1,once,TRBJ1-5
CASIPNIYNEQFF,TGTGCCAGCATCCCGAATATCTACAATGAGCAGTTCTTC,13,-,TRBV6-1,many,TRBJ2-1
CASSLAGQGRGSPLHF,TGCGCCAGCAGCTTGGCCGGACAGGGAAGAGGATCACCCCTCCACTTT,16,TRBD1,TRBV5-1,many,TRBJ1-6
CASRKPGQTAYEQYF,TGTGCCAGCAGGAAACCGGGACAAACAGCCTACGAGCAGTACTTC,15,-,TRBV7-2,-,TRBJ2-7
CASSLSGTGDYGYTF,TGTGCCAGCAGCCTCTCCGGGACGGGGGACTATGGCTACACCTTC,15,-,TRBV3-1,many,TRBJ1-2
CSARGGGPLGVDTQYF,TGCAGTGCTAGAGGCGGGGGGCCGTTAGGGGTTGATACGCAGTATTTT,16,TRBD2,TRBV20-1,many,TRBJ2-3
CASSLEPGGSPF,TGTGCCAGCAGCTTAGAGCCGGGGGGTTCCCCCTTC,12,-,TRBV7-9,-,TRBJ1-2
CSAGQGANTGEKLFF,TGCAGTGCTGGACAGGGGGCCAACACGGGTGAAAAACTGTTTTTT,15,TRBD1,TRBV20-1,many,TRBJ1-4
CASSTGSTEAFF,TGTGCCAGCAGTACAGGGTCCACTGAAGCTTTCTTT,12,-,TRBV2,many,TRBJ1-1
CASSEYSSRGEQYF,TGTGCCAGTAGTGAATATAGTTCCCGAGGTGAGCAGTACTTC,14,-,TRBV2,-,TRBJ2-7
CASSPPSGDNEQFF,TGTGCCAGCAGCCCGCCTAGCGGGGACAATGAGCAGTTCTTC,14,TRBD2,TRBV7-9,many,TRBJ2-1